This T cell receptor beta chain was captured by sequencing in a study of T cell clonality in common variable immunodeficiency. In this sample, this clone turned up many times. Its antigen is still unknown. The DNA ends 3 residues before the CDR3 does, and the rest of the CDR3 is filled in from the germline J gene. Most patients and controls had Caucasian heritage. This CDR3 is built from 16 residues. V was pared by 6 bases and J by 1 base, with 16 bases between. Germline V gene lookup returns CDR1 SGHRS and CDR2 YFSETQ. Method: immunoSEQ multiplex PCR; TCRdb's copy keeps in-frame clones and lacks some. This repertoire holds about 52,000 clones, and none appear only once. The study's findings and limits: CVID subjects showed higher TCRbeta clonality than healthy controls. Fewer TCRbeta clones were shared among CVID subjects than controls. Common variable immunodeficiency TCR beta sequences reportedly had fewer deletions and N-nucleotide insertions.

The chain uses TRBV5-1 and TRBJ2-2; D unresolved. Material for sequencing was peripheral blood mononuclear cells. The source is a person aged 18-70 years in good health. This CDR3 reads CASTPTLLGNTGELFF. The DNA read from the CDR3 is TGCGCCAGCACCCCGACATTACTTGGGAACACCGGGGAG.